These T cell receptor beta chains were read from a single sample in a study of early T cells in non-severe SARS-CoV-2 infection. TCRdb ran MiXCR on the 5' RACE reads and lists one entry per CDR3 protein. This repertoire shows about 76,000 distinct CDR3 sequences, roughly 16% found once; its top ten account for about 12%. Material: whole blood. The receptors were gathered from an adult who was a healthcare worker with PCR-confirmed SARS-CoV-2 infection or an uninfected control (not recorded which). Both conserved end residues are trimmed from each CDR3. Clone size is shown for a subset of rows, as once, few, many or a class of expanded clone.

>TRBV5-6|TRBJ1-2|NA
ASSSRGRLGYT
>TRBV28|TRBJ2-2|few
ASSFKGQLHTGELF
>TRBV6-6|TRBJ1-1|NA
ASSVTPNTEAF
>TRBV28|TRBJ2-2|NA
ASSFPGELF
>TRBV29-1|TRBJ2-7|few
SAGGEGTPYEQY
>TRBV12-3/TRBV12-4|TRBJ2-3|NA
ASILTGGANTQY
>TRBV28|TRBJ1-2|few
ASSLWKGGYT
>TRBV27|TRBJ2-2|NA
ASRTDGFPGELF
>TRBV3-1|TRBJ2-1|few
ASSHRERGPRYYNEQF
>TRBV7-2|TRBJ2-1|many
ASSPGGQVRNEQF
>TRBV5-6|TRBJ1-3|few
ASSSNRVYGNTIY
>TRBV19|TRBJ1-5|few
ASSVPSTFSNQPQH
>TRBV12-3/TRBV12-4|TRBJ2-7|few
ASSLALGFAYEQY
>TRBV4-1|TRBJ2-1|few
ASSQGSSALTINEQF
>TRBV6-2/TRBV6-3|TRBJ2-2|few
ASGVGPGELF
>TRBV29-1|TRBJ2-5|few
SVVHREDGTQY
>TRBV5-6|TRBJ1-5|few
ASSFSGTHQPQH
>TRBV3-1|TRBJ2-4|few
ASSYIASAANIQY
>TRBV12-3/TRBV12-4|TRBJ2-1|NA
ASSPANEQF
>TRBV29-1|TRBJ1-1|NA
SAQAKNTEAF
>TRBV4-2|TRBJ2-7|NA
ASSPTGGPTYEQY
>TRBV4-1|TRBJ1-1|few
ASSQDNRLNTEAF
>TRBV10-3|TRBJ2-7|few
ATQESTALNYEQY
>TRBV28|TRBJ2-5|few
ASSPGTALETQY
>TRBV6-1|TRBJ2-7|NA
ASTREGTSSSYEQY
>TRBV6-4|TRBJ1-1|many
ASMGTGSSEAF
>TRBV6-1|TRBJ2-7|NA
ASRWTGQAWYEQY
>TRBV7-8|TRBJ1-6|many
ASSLGQGSSPLH